Below, 30 T cell receptor beta chains from the same sample are listed, as sequenced in a study of blood T cell repertoires in COVID-19. Using immunoSEQ multiplex PCR, the repertoire was profiled, and TCRdb retains in-frame clones only, with some absent. This table holds 65,000 or so clones, approximately 73% found once. Input material: peripheral blood. These receptors were obtained from a woman aged 45-59 years with active or convalescent COVID-19.

The genes are TRBV5-1 and TRBJ2-7; 12 bases line up with TRBD2. V gave up 3 bases and J gave up 6 bases; unmatched junction bases: 4. Germline assignment: CDR1 SGHRS and CDR2 YFSETQ. CDR3 length: 14 amino acids. CDR3 nucleotide sequence: TGCGCCAGCAGCTCCCTAGCGGGAGGGGGCGAGCAGTACTTC. As protein: CASSSLAGGGEQYF. The full variable domain, in which reference TRBV5-1 and TRBJ2-7 provide the parts outside the CDR3, is KAGVTQTPRYLIKTRGQQVTLSCSPISGHRSVSWYQQTPGQGLQFLFEYFSETQRNKGNFPGRFSGRQFSNSRSEMNVSTLELGDSALYLCASSSLAGGGEQYFGPGTRLTVT.

This chain links TRBV14 with TRBJ1-6; a possible D gene is TRBD1 (6 bases). V was trimmed by 1 base and J by 9 bases, leaving 10 bases between them. There are 14 residues in the CDR3. The germline gives CDR1 SGHDN, CDR2 FVKESK. The CDR3 is CASSQVGRGSPLHF. In nucleotides, the CDR3 is TGTGCCAGCAGCCAAGTCGGCAGGGGTTCACCCCTCCACTTT.

The V call is TRBV4-1, the J call TRBJ1-5; D is uncertain. V lost 4 bases to trimming and J lost 4 bases, with 14 bases between them. Looked up from germline, CDR1 is MGHRA and CDR2 is YSYEKL. The CDR3 is 15 amino acids. CDR3 coding DNA: TGCGCCAGCAGCCCCCCTATTTCGGGAAATCAGCCCCAGCATTTT. Its protein is CASSPPISGNQPQHF.

The J gene is TRBJ2-3, the V gene TRBV4-2, with TRBD2 matching over 10 bases. Germline CDR1 LGHNA, CDR2 YNFKEQ. The CDR3 is 15 amino acids. The ends lost 2 bases at V and 6 bases at J; junction bases unmatched: 5. Here the CDR3 reads CASSQLAGDSDTQYF. Here the CDR3 DNA reads TGTGCCAGCAGCCAACTAGCGGGAGATTCGGATACGCAGTATTTT.

This clone was picked up a small number of times. The chain has TRBV12-5 and TRBJ1-1; tentative D call: TRBD1 (5 bases). In germline, CDR1 is LGHNT, CDR2 FRNRAP. The CDR3 has 16 residues. Between the trimmed V and J ends, which lost 5 bases and 1 base, there was a span of 17 bases. The CDR3 loop is CASGPVTFTGNTEAFF. The CDR3 nucleotides read TGTGCTAGTGGTCCTGTGACTTTCACAGGGAACACTGAAGCTTTCTTT.

The chain has TRBV5-4 and TRBJ2-7, with 7 bases lining up with TRBD2. The CDR3 is made up of 16 amino acids. The ends lost 0 bases at V and 6 bases at J; junction bases unmatched: 12. CDR1 is SGHNT and CDR2 is YYREEE in the germline V gene (reference sequence). CDR3 in amino acids: CASSLGGGRTGSEQYF. As DNA, the CDR3 is TGTGCCAGCAGCTTGGGGGGGGGTCGTACAGGTTCCGAGCAGTACTTC. Full variable domain (missing parts from reference TRBV5-4 and TRBJ2-7): ETGVTQSPTHLIKTRGQQVTLRCSSQSGHNTVSWYQQALGQGPQFIFQYYREEENGRGNFPPRFSGLQFPNYSSELNVNALELDDSALYLCASSLGGGRTGSEQYFGPGTRLTVT.

The chain joins TRBV7-3 to TRBJ1-2; D might be TRBD1 (6 bases). The CDR3 sequence is 14 residues long. Trimming pared 5 bases from V and 7 bases from J, leaving 17 bases between. Germline lookup yields CDR1 SGHTA and CDR2 FQGTGA. The CDR3 DNA reads as TGTGCCAGCAGCCTAGGGTCGGGGGGCGGTGGCTACACCTTC. This translates into CASSLGSGGGGYTF.

This chain uses TRBV18 with TRBJ2-6, with unresolved D. Germline-derived CDR1 and CDR2 are KGHSH and LQKENI. Trimming removed 1 base at V and 4 bases at J, with 8 bases between. This CDR3 has 15 residues. The CDR3 region has the DNA TGTGCCAGCTCACCACAGAGTGCAGGGGCCAACGTCCTGACTTTC. Its translation is CASSPQSAGANVLTF.

The gene calls are TRBV13 and TRBJ2-1, with 10 bases matching TRBD2. The CDR3 is made up of 16 amino acids. The V gene's germline CDR1 is PRHDT and CDR2 FYEKMQ (reference sequence). V gave up 1 base and J gave up 10 bases; unmatched junction bases: 10. The CDR3 DNA reads as TGTGCCAGCAGCTTAGCGTCGAGCGGGAGGGTGGGGGAGCAGTTCTTC. Amino acids: CASSLASSGRVGEQFF.

V is TRBV3-1 (or the pseudogene TRBV3-2) and J is TRBJ2-3; 8 bases fit TRBD2. The junction had 8 bases not matched to a gene; V was cut back by 6 bases and J by 6 bases. This CDR3 contains 14 residues. The germline V gene has CDR1 LGHDT and CDR2 YNNKEL (reference sequence). This CDR3 is CASSWAGGLDTQYF. In DNA, the CDR3 is TGTGCCAGCAGTTGGGCGGGAGGCCTGGATACGCAGTATTTT.

The CDR3 protein is CASSVDVGDSPLHF. The CDR3 nucleotides are TGTGCCAGCAGCGTAGATGTCGGGGATTCACCCCTCCACTTT. V and J are TRBV9 and TRBJ1-6, with unresolved D. The CDR3 loop spans 14 amino acids. Trimming took off 0 bases at V and 8 bases at J, with 9 bases between the two ends. Germline CDR1 and CDR2: SGDLS and YYNGEE.

V gene TRBV3-1 (or the pseudogene TRBV3-2) combines with J gene TRBJ1-4; D uncertain. The CDR3 totals 13 residues. The germline V gene has CDR1 LGHDT and CDR2 YNNKEL (reference sequence). Deletions cut 4 bases from V and 7 bases from J, with 10 bases between. The CDR3 coding sequence is TGTGCCAGCAGCCGGCTAGGAGGTGAAAAACTGTTTTTT. Amino acids: CASSRLGGEKLFF.

V is TRBV3-1 (or the pseudogene TRBV3-2) and J is TRBJ2-1, with 9 bases that match TRBD2. Trimming at V came to 3 bases and at J to 5 bases, leaving 2 bases not matched to a gene. This CDR3 is 14 amino acids long. In germline, CDR1 is LGHDT, CDR2 YNNKEL (reference sequence). The CDR3 DNA follows: TGTGCCAGCAGCCAGCTAGCGGGGCACAATGAGCAGTTCTTC. This gives the protein CASSQLAGHNEQFF.

This chain links TRBV5-1 with TRBJ2-7; D might be TRBD1 (6 bases). V was trimmed by 0 bases and J by 0 bases, leaving 13 bases between them. CDR1 and CDR2 (germline): SGHRS, YFSETQ. The length of the CDR3 is 16 residues. Written as DNA, the CDR3 is TGCGCCAGCAGCTTGGCCTGGCAGGGGAGCTCCTACGAGCAGTACTTC. It yields the protein CASSLAWQGSSYEQYF. The entire variable domain, with the rest obtained from reference TRBV5-1 and TRBJ2-7, is as follows: KAGVTQTPRYLIKTRGQQVTLSCSPISGHRSVSWYQQTPGQGLQFLFEYFSETQRNKGNFPGRFSGRQFSNSRSEMNVSTLELGDSALYLCASSLAWQGSSYEQYFGPGTRLTVT.

This rearrangement joins TRBV6-2 or TRBV6-3 to TRBJ2-1, with TRBD2 matching over 9 bases. Germline V gives CDR1 MNHEY, CDR2 SVGEGT. V lost 6 bases, J lost 9 bases, and 15 bases stayed unmatched. The CDR3 loop spans 16 amino acids. CDR3 sequence reads: CASSPRVGLAGLEQFF. The CDR3 DNA reads as TGTGCCAGCAGCCCAAGGGTGGGACTAGCAGGTCTTGAGCAGTTCTTC.

The chain is built from TRBV28 and TRBJ1-1, with unresolved D. The germline V gene has CDR1 MDHEN and CDR2 SYDVKM. With 4 bases removed from V and 5 bases from J, the gap between germline ends came to 8 bases. The length of the CDR3 is 12 residues. The CDR3 here is CASSSQKTEAFF. CDR3 bases: TGTGCCAGCAGTTCGCAGAAGACTGAAGCTTTCTTT. The full variable domain, in which reference TRBV28 and TRBJ1-1 provide the parts outside the CDR3, is DVKVTQSSRYLVKRTGEKVFLECVQDMDHENMFWYRQDPGLGLRLIYFSYDVKMKEKGDIPEGYSVSREKKERFSLILESASTNQTSMYLCASSSQKTEAFFGQGTRLTVV.

This rearrangement joins TRBV7-8 to TRBJ2-3; TRBD2 matches at 14 bases. CDR3 size: 16 residues. Germline-derived CDR1 and CDR2 are SGHVS and FQNEAQ. Trimming took 5 bases from V and 6 from J; bases not matched to a gene: 7. The CDR3 loop is CASSLSRTSGRDTQYF. The CDR3 DNA reads TGTGCCAGCAGCCTCTCTCGGACTAGCGGGAGGGATACGCAGTATTTT. Using reference TRBV7-8 and TRBJ2-3 for the parts outside the CDR3, the full variable domain is GAGVSQSPRYKVAKRGQDVALRCDPISGHVSLFWYQQALGQGPEFLTYFQNEAQLDKSGLPSDRFFAERPEGSVSTLKIQRTQQEDSAVYLCASSLSRTSGRDTQYFGPGTRLTVL.

The V call is TRBV11-2, the J call TRBJ1-3, with D possibly being TRBD1 (5 bases). CDR1 is SGHAT, CDR2 FQNNGV, per germline. CDR3 length: 17 amino acids. V was clipped by 4 bases and J by 4 bases, with 20 bases between them. The CDR3: CASSSRLGGRNGNTIYF. CDR3 sequence (DNA): TGTGCCAGCAGCTCCCGCCTCGGGGGGAGGAACGGAAACACCATATATTTT.

The rearrangement joins TRBV2 to TRBJ1-5; D call uncertain. This CDR3 region has 13 residues. Trimming left V 6 bases short and J 0 bases short, with 6 bases between. Per germline, CDR1 SNHLY and CDR2 FYNNEI. CDR3 sequence (DNA): TGTGCCAGCAGAGCCTATAGCAATCAGCCCCAGCATTTT. As protein: CASRAYSNQPQHF.

This clone has more than one count but fewer than ten. The chain employs TRBV10-3 and TRBJ1-3; 9 positions agree with TRBD1. The CDR3 runs to 15 residues. Germline trimming cut 4 bases from V and 8 bases from J; bases unmatched to any gene: 9. CDR1 is ENHRY, CDR2 SYGVKD, per germline. In DNA form, the CDR3 reads TGTGCCATCAGTGCTACACAGGGGGCTGTGGACACCATATATTTT. Residues: CAISATQGAVDTIYF.

CDR3 coding DNA: TGTGCCAGCAGCCCAGCGGCGGGCGGGGAGCAGTTCTTC. Its protein product is CASSPAAGGEQFF. The chain has TRBV7-8 and TRBJ2-1; TRBD2 might be the D (5 bases). V shed 5 bases and J shed 10 bases, with 15 bases lying between them. The germline V gene has CDR1 SGHVS and CDR2 FQNEAQ. The length of the CDR3 is 13 residues.

This clone showed up just a few times. The J gene is TRBJ1-2, the V gene TRBV6-6; D not resolved. In germline, CDR1 is MNHNY, CDR2 SVGAGI (reference sequence). The CDR3 is 15 amino acids. Trimming removed 0 bases at V and 6 bases at J, with 14 bases between. CDR3 protein: CASSYSSGQVNGYTF. The CDR3 DNA sequence: TGTGCCAGCAGTTACTCGAGTGGGCAGGTCAATGGCTACACCTTC.

The chain recombines TRBV13 with TRBJ1-1; D is uncertain. This CDR3 is built from 15 residues. Germline CDR1 reads PRHDT; CDR2 reads FYEKMQ (reference sequence). The V end lost 0 bases, the J end lost 3 bases, and 11 bases lay between the germline ends. CDR3 nucleotide sequence: TGTGCCAGCAGCTTAGGCGAGGCCCCCTACACTGAAGCTTTCTTT. Amino acid sequence: CASSLGEAPYTEAFF.

The chain carries TRBV10-3 and TRBJ2-5, with 7 bases identical to TRBD2. CDR1 is ENHRY, CDR2 SYGVKD, per germline. The V segment lost 0 bases and the J segment 5 bases; nucleotides outside the gene matches: 9. CDR3 length: 16 residues. The CDR3 bases are TGTGCCATCAGTGAGTCGATGGCGCAGGGAGGGGAGACCCAGTACTTC. Its protein is CAISESMAQGGETQYF.

This chain connects TRBV4-3 to TRBJ1-1, with TRBD1 as a possible D gene (5 bases). V was trimmed by 4 bases and J by 3 bases, leaving 15 bases between them. The CDR3 totals 15 residues. Germline V gene lookup returns CDR1 LGHNA and CDR2 YSLEER. CDR3 DNA sequence: TGCGCCAGCAGCCGGGAGGGGAGGGGTGACACTGAAGCTTTCTTT. It specifies CASSREGRGDTEAFF.

V and J are TRBV7-9 and TRBJ1-2; D is uncertain. In germline, CDR1 is SEHNR, CDR2 FQNEAQ (reference sequence). V gave up 5 bases and J gave up 4 bases, with 11 bases separating them. The CDR3 has 13 residues. The CDR3 sequence is CASSPSPGYGYTF. The CDR3 DNA follows: TGTGCCAGCAGCCCGTCGCCAGGCTATGGCTACACCTTC.

This clone showed up just a few times. V gene TRBV4-2 combines with J gene TRBJ2-3; D remains ambiguous. The length of the CDR3 is 15 residues. Looked up from germline, CDR1 is LGHNA and CDR2 is YNFKEQ. V lost 0 bases and J 0 bases, leaving 7 bases between the germline ends. CDR3 bases: TGTGCCAGCAGCCAAGATACGGTCAGCACAGATACGCAGTATTTT. It translates to CASSQDTVSTDTQYF.

The chain joins TRBV29-1 to TRBJ1-1; a possible D gene is TRBD1 (5 bases). CDR1 and CDR2 (germline): SQVTM, ANQGSEA. The CDR3 loop spans 15 amino acids. V lost 4 bases and J 2 bases, leaving 17 bases between the germline ends. Written as DNA, the CDR3 is TGCAGCGTTGGCCGAGGAGGGGCAGTCAACACTGAAGCTTTCTTT. It encodes CSVGRGGAVNTEAFF.

The rearrangement uses TRBV12-1 and TRBJ2-1; no check of the table's D call, TRBD2, against the DNA was made. TRBV12-1 is a pseudogene. CDR3 length: 16 residues. The DNA for the CDR3 is TGTGCCAGCAGCTTGGAGGCAGTCCATTCCTACAATGAGCAGTTCTTC. It specifies CASSLEAVHSYNEQFF.

J is TRBJ1-2 and V is TRBV5-4; D might be TRBD1 (6 bases). Germline V gene data show CDR1 as SGHNT and CDR2 as YYREEE (reference sequence). CDR3 length: 16 residues. The V gene lost 0 bases and the J gene lost 5 bases, with 17 bases spanning the gap. Here the CDR3 reads CASSLAGWGRVYGYTF. The CDR3 DNA reads as TGTGCCAGCAGCTTGGCAGGGTGGGGGCGCGTATATGGCTACACCTTC.